These 21 T cell receptor beta chains were sequenced from one sample in a study of cytomegalovirus exposure and HLA in healthy donors. PCR used 60 Vbeta primers and 13 Jbeta primers. The method was immunoSEQ multiplex PCR; TCRdb's version includes in-frame clones alone and lacks a portion of them. The table has over 95,000 clones, about 80% seen once. Sequenced material: PBMCs. Receptor source: a woman aged 40 to 50 in good health and CMV-seropositive.

The V call is TRBV30, the J call TRBJ2-2, with D possibly being TRBD1 (5 bases). The CDR3 has 15 residues. CDR1 and CDR2 (germline): GTSNPN, SVGIG (reference sequence). V was trimmed by 0 bases and J by 5 bases, leaving 13 bases between them. CDR3 residues: CAWSVLPRQTGELFF. The CDR3 bases are TGTGCCTGGAGTGTCCTGCCTCGACAGACCGGGGAGCTGTTTTTT.

With respect to this clone: The sample carries other DNA sequences with the same CDR3. The genes are TRBV7-2 and TRBJ2-7; TRBD2 is a possible D gene (5 bases). This CDR3 spans 13 amino acids. V shed 2 bases and J shed 4 bases, with 9 bases lying between them. Germline CDR1 SGHTA, CDR2 FQGNSA. This CDR3 reads CASSLNRDYEQYF. DNA of the CDR3: TGTGCCAGCAGCTTAAACCGGGATTACGAGCAGTACTTC.

This clone was counted a few times. The CDR3 loop reads CASTRDRDMNTEAFF. In nucleotides, the CDR3 is TGTGCCAGCACTCGCGACAGGGACATGAACACTGAAGCTTTCTTT. The chain recombines TRBV6-5 with TRBJ1-1, with 7 bases fitting TRBD1. The V gene's germline CDR1 is MNHEY and CDR2 SVGAGI. The CDR3 runs to 15 residues. With 7 bases clipped from V and 0 bases from J, the junction kept 8 bases outside the gene matches.

J is TRBJ2-1 and V is TRBV27, with 14 bases lining up with TRBD2. Losses at the gene ends were 5 bases for V and 7 bases for J; bases not matched to a gene: 4. The CDR3 totals 15 residues. Germline-derived CDR1 and CDR2 are MNHEY and SMNVEV (reference sequence). Here the CDR3 reads CASSRGTSGGNEQFF. The DNA of the CDR3 is TGTGCCAGCAGTCGGGGGACTAGCGGGGGAAATGAGCAGTTCTTC.

The gene calls are TRBV13 and TRBJ2-7; 7 bases line up with TRBD1. Trimming at V came to 3 bases and at J to 0 bases, leaving 2 bases not matched to a gene. The CDR3 length is 14 residues. Looked up from germline, CDR1 is PRHDT and CDR2 is FYEKMQ (reference sequence). This CDR3 is CASSFRDSSYEQYF. The CDR3 nucleotides are TGTGCCAGCAGCTTTCGGGACAGCTCCTACGAGCAGTACTTC.

The CDR3 sequence is CASSVGRLPRGTEAFF. CDR3 DNA: TGTGCCAGCAGCGTAGGCAGGCTACCCCGAGGGACTGAAGCTTTCTTT. The V and J genes are TRBV9 and TRBJ1-1, with unresolved D. Germline values: CDR1 SGDLS, CDR2 YYNGEE. The CDR3 totals 16 residues. The germline V and J ends were trimmed by 0 bases and 5 bases, with 17 bases remaining between them.

V is TRBV25-1 and J is TRBJ1-1; TRBD1 is a possible D gene (5 bases). The CDR3 covers 14 residues. Germline assignment: CDR1 MGHDK and CDR2 SYGVNS. The V end lost 4 bases, the J end lost 4 bases, and 13 bases lay between the germline ends. The CDR3 sequence is CASSAKTGSTEAFF. The CDR3, as DNA: TGTGCCAGCAGTGCTAAAACAGGATCCACTGAAGCTTTCTTT. Drawing the rest from reference TRBV25-1 and TRBJ1-1, the complete variable domain is EADIYQTPRYLVIGTGKKITLECSQTMGHDKMYWYQQDPGMELHLIHYSYGVNSTEKGDLSSESTVSRIRTEHFPLTLESARPSHTSQYLCASSAKTGSTEAFFGQGTRLTVV.

V is TRBV5-1 and J is TRBJ2-5, with a possible D match to TRBD1 (5 bases). The CDR3 covers 14 residues. Trimming cost V 1 base and J 5 bases, with 12 bases left between them. From germline, CDR1 is SGHRS and CDR2 YFSETQ. The CDR3 here is CASSLHIKGETQYF. The DNA for the CDR3 is TGCGCCAGCAGCTTGCACATTAAGGGGGAGACCCAGTACTTC.

This rearrangement joins TRBV19 to TRBJ1-1; D is perhaps TRBD1 (6 bases). Trimming removed 6 bases from V and 1 base from J, with 12 bases in between. CDR1 LNHDA and CDR2 SQIVND come from the germline V gene (reference sequence). The CDR3 sequence is 14 residues long. The chain's CDR3 is CASRATGPNTEAFF. The CDR3 nucleotides are TGTGCCAGTAGAGCGACAGGACCGAACACTGAAGCTTTCTTT. The whole variable domain, remainder taken from reference TRBV19 and TRBJ1-1, is DGGITQSPKYLFRKEGQNVTLSCEQNLNHDAMYWYRQDPGQGLRLIYYSQIVNDFQKGDIAEGYSVSREKKESFPLTVTSAQKNPTAFYLCASRATGPNTEAFFGQGTRLTVV.

The chain employs TRBV6-1 and TRBJ2-5; 8 bases align to TRBD2. V was clipped by 2 bases and J by 5 bases; unmatched bases: 16. The CDR3 is made up of 18 amino acids. Germline CDR1 and CDR2: MNHNS and SASEGT. The CDR3 is CASSEMGWWSGGGETQYF. The CDR3, as DNA: TGTGCCAGCAGTGAAATGGGCTGGTGGAGCGGGGGTGGGGAGACCCAGTACTTC.

This clone was seen a few times. CDR3 region: CASSKAPGQPQHF. In DNA, the CDR3 is TGTGCCAGTAGTAAGGCTCCGGGTCAGCCCCAGCATTTT. This rearrangement joins TRBV19 to TRBJ1-5; D uncertain. V was cut by 4 bases and J by 6 bases, with 10 bases left in between. This CDR3 comprises 13 residues. Germline loops: CDR1 LNHDA, CDR2 SQIVND (reference sequence).

This clone was recorded only once. The chain employs TRBV5-1 and TRBJ2-5; D is unclear. The CDR3 runs to 12 residues. V gave up 0 bases and J gave up 7 bases, with 7 bases separating them. Germline CDR1 is SGHRS and CDR2 is YFSETQ. The CDR3 here is CASSLESGTQYF. The CDR3 DNA follows: TGCGCCAGCAGCTTGGAATCGGGGACCCAGTACTTC.

A few counts support this clone. The V call is TRBV19, the J call TRBJ1-1, with D tentatively TRBD1 (6 bases). The V and J ends lost 3 bases and 0 bases respectively, with 11 bases between them. Germline V lookup: CDR1 LNHDA, CDR2 SQIVND (reference sequence). The CDR3 extends over 15 amino acids. The DNA of the CDR3 is TGTGCCAGTAGTATCGGACAGAGCTTGAACACTGAAGCTTTCTTT. Protein: CASSIGQSLNTEAFF.

The chain recombines TRBV5-1 with TRBJ2-1; TRBD2 agrees at 8 bases. Germline V CDR1 and CDR2: SGHRS, YFSETQ. The CDR3 is made up of 16 amino acids. Trimming cost V 0 bases and J 0 bases; bases outside gene matches: 2. The DNA of the CDR3 is TGCGCCAGCAGCTTGGTCGGGGGGGCCTCCTACAATGAGCAGTTCTTC. Its translation is CASSLVGGASYNEQFF.

The V call is TRBV5-6, the J call TRBJ1-6; 7 bases line up with TRBD1. V lost 4 bases and J lost 5; bases outside the gene matches: 6. CDR3 length: 15 amino acids. The V gene's germline CDR1 is SGHDT and CDR2 YYEEEE. Here the CDR3 DNA reads TGTGCCAGCAGCCTCGAGGGGGCCAATAATTCACCCCTCCACTTT. Encoded protein: CASSLEGANNSPLHF.

The chain combines TRBV9 with TRBJ1-3, with 7 bases matching TRBD1. Germline values: CDR1 SGDLS, CDR2 YYNGEE. This CDR3 contains 15 residues. Unmatched junction bases numbered 3, after V lost 3 bases and J lost 0 bases. CDR3 sequence (DNA): TGTGCCAGCAGCGGGGCAGGGGGCTCTGGAAACACCATATATTTT. Translated: CASSGAGGSGNTIYF.

The gene calls are TRBV23-1 and TRBJ2-4; D possibly corresponds to TRBD2 (5 bases). TRBV23-1 is reported as an ORF; its role is uncertain. This CDR3 contains 14 residues. V was trimmed by 5 bases and J by 0 bases, leaving 8 bases between them. The CDR3: CASSGELAKNIQYF. In DNA, the CDR3 is TGCGCCAGCAGTGGGGAGCTAGCCAAAAACATTCAGTACTTC.

The rearrangement uses TRBV2 and TRBJ1-1; a possible D gene is TRBD1 (5 bases). This CDR3 spans 12 amino acids. Deletions cut 6 bases from V and 4 bases from J, with 9 bases between. Germline CDR1 reads SNHLY; CDR2 reads FYNNEI. The CDR3 reads CASRRRGTEAFF. The CDR3 DNA is TGTGCCAGCAGGAGAAGGGGCACTGAAGCTTTCTTT.

The chain links TRBV7-9 to TRBJ2-7, with 8 bases that match TRBD1. The V gene's germline CDR1 is SEHNR and CDR2 FQNEAQ (reference sequence). Germline trimming cut 5 bases from V and 4 bases from J; bases unmatched to any gene: 16. The CDR3 consists of 17 residues. The CDR3 DNA reads TGTGCCAGCAGCGTCCAACCGGGACAGGAGGGGTCATACGAGCAGTACTTC. It yields the protein CASSVQPGQEGSYEQYF.

With respect to this clone: The DNA is left out, because the CDR3 cannot be placed on it with certainty; the CDR3 is given as TCRdb lists it. The rearrangement links TRBV5-1 to TRBJ1-1. Counting both end residues, the CDR3 totals 12 amino acids. Per germline, CDR1 SGHRS and CDR2 YFSETQ. CDR3 sequence: CASSFGGGSGFF.

This sequence joins TRBV6-5 and TRBJ1-1, with D possibly TRBD1 on 6 matching bases. The CDR3 has 13 residues. Trimming pared 6 bases from V and 6 bases from J, leaving 14 bases between. The V gene's germline CDR1 is MNHEY and CDR2 SVGAGI. The CDR3, as DNA: TGTGCCAGCAGAACCAAAACAGGGCCTGAAGCTTTCTTT. Its protein is CASRTKTGPEAFF.